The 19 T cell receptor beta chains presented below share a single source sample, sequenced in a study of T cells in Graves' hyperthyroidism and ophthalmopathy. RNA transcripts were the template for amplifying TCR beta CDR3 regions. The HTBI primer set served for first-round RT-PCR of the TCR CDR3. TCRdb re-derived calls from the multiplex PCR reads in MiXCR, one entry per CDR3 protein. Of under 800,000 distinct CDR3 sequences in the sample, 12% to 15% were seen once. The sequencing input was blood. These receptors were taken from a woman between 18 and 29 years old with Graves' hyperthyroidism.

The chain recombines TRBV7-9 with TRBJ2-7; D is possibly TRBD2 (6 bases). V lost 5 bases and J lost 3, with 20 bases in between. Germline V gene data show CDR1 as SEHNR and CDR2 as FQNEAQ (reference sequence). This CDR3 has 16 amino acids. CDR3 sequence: CASSQSIRDSIYEQYF. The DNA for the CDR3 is TGTGCCAGCAGCCAATCCATCAGGGACTCAATCTACGAGCAGTACTTC.

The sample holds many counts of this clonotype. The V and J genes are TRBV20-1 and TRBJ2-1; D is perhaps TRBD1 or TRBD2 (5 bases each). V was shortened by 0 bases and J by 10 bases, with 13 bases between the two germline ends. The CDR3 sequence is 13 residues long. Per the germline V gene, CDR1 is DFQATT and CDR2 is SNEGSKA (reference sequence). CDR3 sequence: CSARDRIREEQFF. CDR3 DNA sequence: TGCAGTGCTAGAGATCGTATCAGGGAGGAGCAGTTCTTC.

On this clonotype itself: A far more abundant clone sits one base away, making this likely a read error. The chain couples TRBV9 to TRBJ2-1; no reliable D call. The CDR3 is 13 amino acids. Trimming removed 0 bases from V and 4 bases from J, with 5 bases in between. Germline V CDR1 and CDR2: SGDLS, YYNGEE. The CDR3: CASSVGVYNEQFF. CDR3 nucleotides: TGTGCCAGCAGCGTAGGGGTTTACAATGAGCAGTTCTTC.

The DNA for the CDR3 is TGCAGTGCTAGGGACAGGGGATCGGCCTCTGGGGCCAACGTCCTGACTTTC. Its translation is CSARDRGSASGANVLTF. The chain recombines TRBV20-1 with TRBJ2-6, with 9 bases lining up with TRBD1. The CDR3 covers 17 residues. The V segment lost 3 bases and the J segment 0 bases; nucleotides outside the gene matches: 6. CDR1 and CDR2 from the germline V gene are DFQATT and SNEGSKA (reference sequence).

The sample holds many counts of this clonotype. CDR3 residues: CASGSGDYSQPQHF. CDR3 nucleotide sequence: TGTGCCAGCGGCTCGGGGGATTATAGTCAGCCCCAGCATTTT. The V and J genes are TRBV7-2 and TRBJ1-5, with D possibly matching TRBD1 (5 bases). In germline, CDR1 is SGHTA, CDR2 FQGNSA. V shed 8 bases and J shed 6 bases, with 17 bases lying between them. There are 14 residues in the CDR3.

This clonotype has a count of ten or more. The CDR3: CASSYYRDWKETQYF. The CDR3 DNA reads TGTGCCAGCAGTTATTACCGGGACTGGAAAGAGACCCAGTACTTC. This rearrangement joins TRBV6-5 to TRBJ2-5, with D perhaps TRBD2 (6 bases). The CDR3 is 15 residues long. V was clipped by 3 bases and J by 3 bases, with 14 bases between them. Germline values: CDR1 MNHEY, CDR2 SVGAGI.

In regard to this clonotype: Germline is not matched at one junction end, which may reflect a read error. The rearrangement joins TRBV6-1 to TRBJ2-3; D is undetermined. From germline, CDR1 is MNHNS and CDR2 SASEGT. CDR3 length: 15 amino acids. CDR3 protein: CASSDRVTSTDTQYF. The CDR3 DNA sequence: TGCGCCAGCAGTGATAGAGTGACTAGCACAGATACGCAGTATTTT.

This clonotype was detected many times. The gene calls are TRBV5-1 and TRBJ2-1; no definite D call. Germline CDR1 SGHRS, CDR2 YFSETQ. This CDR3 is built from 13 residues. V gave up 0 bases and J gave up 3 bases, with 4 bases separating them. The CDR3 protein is CASSLAIYNEQFF. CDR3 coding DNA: TGCGCCAGCAGCTTGGCCATCTACAATGAGCAGTTCTTC. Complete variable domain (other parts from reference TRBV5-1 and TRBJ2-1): KAGVTQTPRYLIKTRGQQVTLSCSPISGHRSVSWYQQTPGQGLQFLFEYFSETQRNKGNFPGRFSGRQFSNSRSEMNVSTLELGDSALYLCASSLAIYNEQFFGPGTRLTVL.

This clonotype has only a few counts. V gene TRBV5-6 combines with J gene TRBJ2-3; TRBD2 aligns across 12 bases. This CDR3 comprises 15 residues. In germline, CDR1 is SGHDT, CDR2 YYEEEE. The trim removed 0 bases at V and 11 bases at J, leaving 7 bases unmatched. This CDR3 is CASSLGGLAGKLQYF. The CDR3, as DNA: TGTGCCAGCAGCTTGGGAGGACTAGCGGGGAAGCTGCAGTATTTT.

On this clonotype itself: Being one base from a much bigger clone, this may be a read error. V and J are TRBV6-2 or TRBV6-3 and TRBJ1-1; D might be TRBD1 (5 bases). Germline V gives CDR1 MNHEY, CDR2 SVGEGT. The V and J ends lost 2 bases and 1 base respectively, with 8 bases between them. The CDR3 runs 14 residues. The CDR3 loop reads CASSYNTGNTEAFF. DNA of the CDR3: TGTGCCAGCAGTTACAATACAGGGAACACTGAAGCTTTCTTT.

CDR3 protein: CASKVSGANVLTF. The CDR3 coding sequence is TGTGCCAGCAAGGTCTCTGGGGCCAACGTCCTGACTTTC. The rearrangement links TRBV19 to TRBJ2-6, with D hard to call. Germline loops: CDR1 LNHDA, CDR2 SQIVND (reference sequence). The CDR3 covers 13 residues. V was shortened by 9 bases and J by 0 bases, with 6 bases between the two germline ends.

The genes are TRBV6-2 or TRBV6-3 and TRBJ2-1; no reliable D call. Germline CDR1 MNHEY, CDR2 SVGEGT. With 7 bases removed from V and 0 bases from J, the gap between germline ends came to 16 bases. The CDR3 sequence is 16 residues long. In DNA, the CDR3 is TGTGCCAGCAAGGTAGCCCTGACCAGCTCCTACAATGAGCAGTTCTTC. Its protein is CASKVALTSSYNEQFF.

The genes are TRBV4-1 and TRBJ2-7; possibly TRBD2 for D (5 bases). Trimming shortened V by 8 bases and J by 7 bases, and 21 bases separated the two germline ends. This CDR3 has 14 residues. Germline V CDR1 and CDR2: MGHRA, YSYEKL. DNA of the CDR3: TGCGCCAGCTCCCAGCTTGCCCGGACTGGGGAGCAGTACTTC. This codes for CASSQLARTGEQYF.

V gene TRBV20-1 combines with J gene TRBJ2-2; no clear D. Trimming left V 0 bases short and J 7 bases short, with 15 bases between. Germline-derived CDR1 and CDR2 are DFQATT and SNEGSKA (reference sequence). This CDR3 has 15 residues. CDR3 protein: CSARDFRRKNGELFF. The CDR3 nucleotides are TGCAGTGCTAGAGATTTCAGGCGGAAGAACGGGGAGCTGTTTTTT.

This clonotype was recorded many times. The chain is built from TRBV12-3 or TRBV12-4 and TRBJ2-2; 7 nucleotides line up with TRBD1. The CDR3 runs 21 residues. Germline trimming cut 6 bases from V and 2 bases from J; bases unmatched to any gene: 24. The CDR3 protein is CASSRTRQGRRQIINTGELFF. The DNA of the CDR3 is TGTGCCAGCAGCCGGACGCGACAGGGTCGACGCCAGATAATAAACACCGGGGAGCTGTTTTTT.

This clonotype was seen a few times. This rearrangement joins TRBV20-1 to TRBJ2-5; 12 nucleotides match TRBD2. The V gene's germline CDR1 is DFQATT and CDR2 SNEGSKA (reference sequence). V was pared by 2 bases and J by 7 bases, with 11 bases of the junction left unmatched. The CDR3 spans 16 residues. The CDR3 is CSARKLAGGSLGTQYF. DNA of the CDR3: TGCAGTGCTAGAAAACTAGCGGGAGGCTCATTGGGGACCCAGTACTTC.

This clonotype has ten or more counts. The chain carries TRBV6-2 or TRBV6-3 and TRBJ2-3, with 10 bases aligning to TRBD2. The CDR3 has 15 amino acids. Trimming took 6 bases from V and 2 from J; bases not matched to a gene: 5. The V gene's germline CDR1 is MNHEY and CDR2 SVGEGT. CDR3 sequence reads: CASRRLAGYTDTQYF. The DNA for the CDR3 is TGTGCCAGCAGGAGACTAGCGGGCTACACAGATACGCAGTATTTT.

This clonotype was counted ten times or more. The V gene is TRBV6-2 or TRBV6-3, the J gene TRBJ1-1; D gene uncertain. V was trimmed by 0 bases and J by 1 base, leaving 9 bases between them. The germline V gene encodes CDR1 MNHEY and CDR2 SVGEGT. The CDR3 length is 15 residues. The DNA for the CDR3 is TGTGCCAGCAGTTACTCAGGAAGGGCGAACACTGAAGCTTTCTTT. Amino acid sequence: CASSYSGRANTEAFF.

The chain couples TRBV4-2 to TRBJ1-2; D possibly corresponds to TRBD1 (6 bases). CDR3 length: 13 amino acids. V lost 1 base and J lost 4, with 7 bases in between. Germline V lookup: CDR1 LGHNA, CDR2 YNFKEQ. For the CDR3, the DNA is TGTGCCAGCAGCCAAGGCAGGGGCTATGGCTACACCTTC. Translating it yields CASSQGRGYGYTF.